The next 30 T cell receptor beta chains were all read from a single sample in a study of blood T cell repertoires in COVID-19. TCRdb keeps only in-frame clones here, not all; method: immunoSEQ multiplex PCR. The table has around 150,000 clones, 75% to 90% seen once. The sequenced material came from PBMCs or T cells enriched from blood (not recorded which). The receptors originated from a man aged 70 or older who had been exposed to COVID-19.

This chain joins TRBV6-2 or TRBV6-3 and TRBJ2-3; the D gene is possibly TRBD2 (7 bases). V was cut by 1 base and J by 3 bases, with 11 bases left in between. The CDR3 consists of 15 residues. Germline CDR1 and CDR2: MNHEY and SVGEGT. CDR3 residues: CASSYYEGGTDTQYF. In nucleotides, the CDR3 is TGTGCCAGCAGTTACTATGAGGGGGGGACAGATACGCAGTATTTT.

In DNA, the CDR3 is TGTGCCAGCAGCTTAGAGGCAGGGGCCCCTTACGAGCAGTACTTC. Translation gives CASSLEAGAPYEQYF. The chain employs TRBV7-2 and TRBJ2-7; perhaps TRBD1 as D (6 bases). CDR1 and CDR2 (germline): SGHTA, FQGNSA. Trimming shortened V by 1 base and J by 4 bases, and 14 bases separated the two germline ends. The CDR3 extends over 15 amino acids.

This chain uses TRBV5-4 with TRBJ2-1, with 10 bases lining up with TRBD1. CDR3 length equals 19 residues. Germline lookup yields CDR1 SGHNT and CDR2 YYREEE (reference sequence). V lost 0 bases, J lost 4 bases, and 13 bases stayed unmatched. The CDR3 loop is CASSLAGDRGPSPYNEQFF. The CDR3 DNA sequence: TGTGCCAGCAGCTTGGCTGGGGACAGGGGACCATCCCCTTACAATGAGCAGTTCTTC.

This chain joins TRBV27 and TRBJ2-2; D may be TRBD1 (5 bases). CDR1 and CDR2 from the germline V gene are MNHEY and SMNVEV (reference sequence). The CDR3 loop spans 15 amino acids. V was shortened by 6 bases and J by 6 bases, with 17 bases between the two germline ends. The CDR3 here is CASRSTAWGAGELFF. CDR3 sequence (DNA): TGTGCCAGCAGATCGACAGCATGGGGCGCCGGGGAGCTGTTTTTT.

This clone was seen a handful of times. CDR3 sequence reads: CASSFQGKGNYGYTF. The DNA for the CDR3 is TGTGCCAGCAGTTTTCAGGGAAAGGGGAACTATGGCTACACCTTC. V usage is TRBV2 and J usage is TRBJ1-2; TRBD1 might be the D (5 bases). V was shortened by 5 bases and J by 2 bases, with 15 bases between the two germline ends. There are 15 residues in the CDR3. Looked up from germline, CDR1 is SNHLY and CDR2 is FYNNEI.

The chain links TRBV28 to TRBJ2-2, with a possible D match to TRBD2 (6 bases). Germline V gives CDR1 MDHEN, CDR2 SYDVKM. This CDR3 is built from 14 residues. Trimming stripped 6 bases from V and 8 bases from J, with 16 bases between. This CDR3 is CASRLTGTSGELFF. In nucleotides, the CDR3 is TGTGCCAGCAGACTAACCGGGACTTCGGGGGAGCTGTTTTTT.

CDR3 loop: CAISESDSSNTEAFF. The CDR3, as DNA: TGTGCCATCAGTGAGTCGGACAGCTCGAACACTGAAGCTTTCTTT. The chain employs TRBV10-3 and TRBJ1-1, with a possible D match to TRBD1 (6 bases). V was clipped by 0 bases and J by 1 base, with 9 bases between them. Looked up from germline, CDR1 is ENHRY and CDR2 is SYGVKD. The CDR3 sequence is 15 residues long.

The V gene is TRBV10-2, the J gene TRBJ2-2, with D hard to call. This CDR3 comprises 12 residues. Germline V gene data show CDR1 as WSHSY and CDR2 as SAAADI. V gave up 5 bases and J gave up 7 bases, with 8 bases separating them. For the CDR3, the DNA is TGCGCCAGCAGTTCCTCCGTCGGGGAGCTGTTTTTT. As protein: CASSSSVGELFF.

The rearrangement links TRBV11-3 to TRBJ2-7; no definite D call. The V gene lost 2 bases and the J gene lost 0 bases, with 8 bases spanning the gap. The CDR3 runs 14 residues. Germline V gene data show CDR1 as SGHNT and CDR2 as YENEEA. The chain's CDR3 is CASSLNQASYEQYF. The DNA for the CDR3 is TGTGCCAGCAGCTTAAACCAGGCCTCCTACGAGCAGTACTTC.

This clone was seen a single time. The V call is TRBV4-1, the J call TRBJ1-1, with unresolved D. The ends were cut back, 1 base at V and 1 base at J, with 10 bases in the middle. The CDR3 runs 15 residues. CDR1 MGHRA and CDR2 YSYEKL come from the germline V gene. This chain's CDR3 is CASSQVGAPNTEAFF. For the CDR3, the DNA is TGCGCCAGCAGCCAAGTGGGAGCTCCGAACACTGAAGCTTTCTTT.

Only a few counts were recorded for this clone. V and J are TRBV7-2 and TRBJ1-2; maybe TRBD1 (5 bases). Germline values: CDR1 SGHTA, CDR2 FQGNSA. This CDR3 has 15 residues. The V and J ends lost 5 bases and 5 bases respectively, with 18 bases between them. The CDR3 DNA sequence: TGTGCCAGCAGCCCCGACAGACGAACCTCATATGGCTACACCTTC. Residues: CASSPDRRTSYGYTF.

A few counts support this clone. The chain employs TRBV11-2 and TRBJ1-2; D possibly corresponds to TRBD1 (5 bases). The CDR3 runs to 14 residues. V dropped 5 bases and J dropped 7 bases, with 17 bases sitting between them. Germline assignment: CDR1 SGHAT and CDR2 FQNNGV. The CDR3 region is CASSIGVSRGGYTF. The DNA of the CDR3 is TGTGCCAGCAGCATAGGGGTTAGTCGCGGTGGCTACACCTTC.

The genes are TRBV5-6 and TRBJ2-7, with 11 bases lining up with TRBD1. With 1 base clipped from V and 6 bases from J, the junction kept 6 bases outside the gene matches. Germline V gene sequence: CDR1 SGHDT, CDR2 YYEEEE. CDR3 length equals 15 residues. Here the CDR3 reads CASSLFGDRGFEQYF. The CDR3 DNA is TGTGCCAGCAGCTTGTTCGGGGACAGGGGGTTCGAGCAGTACTTC.

This chain links TRBV11-3 with TRBJ2-5; tentative D call: TRBD2 (5 bases). Germline V gene data show CDR1 as SGHNT and CDR2 as YENEEA. V was shortened by 1 base and J by 5 bases, with 17 bases between the two germline ends. CDR3 size: 16 residues. The CDR3 loop reads CASSLVVAKQRETQYF. The CDR3 region has the DNA TGTGCCAGCAGCTTAGTGGTGGCGAAACAGCGGGAGACCCAGTACTTC.

The rearrangement links TRBV25-1 to TRBJ1-2; 7 bases map to TRBD1. The CDR3 runs 13 residues. Trimming cost V 6 bases and J 4 bases; bases outside gene matches: 5. CDR1 and CDR2 (germline): MGHDK, SYGVNS. The CDR3 nucleotides are TGTGCCAGCAGGGCGACAGGGAGCTATGGCTACACCTTC. Protein: CASRATGSYGYTF.

The J gene is TRBJ1-2, the V gene TRBV3-1 (or the pseudogene TRBV3-2); the D gene is possibly TRBD1 (6 bases). CDR1 is LGHDT, CDR2 YNNKEL, per germline (reference sequence). Trimming shortened V by 0 bases and J by 4 bases, and 12 bases separated the two germline ends. There are 15 residues in the CDR3. The CDR3, as DNA: TGTGCCAGCAGCCAAGAGGGACAAAGAAGCTATGGCTACACCTTC. Translating gives CASSQEGQRSYGYTF.

The V and J genes are TRBV28 and TRBJ2-6; D unresolved. This CDR3 region has 15 residues. The germline gives CDR1 MDHEN, CDR2 SYDVKM. V lost 7 bases and J 4 bases, leaving 14 bases between the germline ends. The CDR3 is CASTPGAAGANVLTF. The CDR3 DNA reads as TGTGCCAGCACCCCGGGTGCCGCGGGGGCCAACGTCCTGACTTTC.

The chain uses TRBV10-3 and TRBJ2-7; 10 bases fit TRBD2. Germline trimming cut 0 bases from V and 1 base from J; bases unmatched to any gene: 3. Germline V lookup: CDR1 ENHRY, CDR2 SYGVKD. This CDR3 contains 16 residues. The CDR3 nucleotides are TGTGCCATCAGTGAGTCCACTAGCGGGGTATCCTACGAGCAGTACTTC. It specifies CAISESTSGVSYEQYF.

This clone was seen a handful of times. The J gene is TRBJ2-7, the V gene TRBV6-2 or TRBV6-3; D may be TRBD2 (6 bases). Germline values: CDR1 MNHEY, CDR2 SVGEGT. The CDR3 consists of 16 residues. The V gene lost 0 bases and the J gene lost 2 bases, with 14 bases spanning the gap. The CDR3 loop is CASSYSPLSGAYEQYF. CDR3 nucleotide sequence: TGTGCCAGCAGTTACTCCCCCCTTTCGGGAGCCTACGAGCAGTACTTC.

This sequence joins TRBV28 and TRBJ2-2, with TRBD2 matching 10 bases. V was pared by 3 bases and J by 3 bases, with 10 bases of the junction left unmatched. This CDR3 comprises 18 residues. Germline assignment: CDR1 MDHEN and CDR2 SYDVKM. CDR3 region: CASSFRAGGKKYTGELFF. The CDR3 region has the DNA TGTGCCAGCAGTTTCCGAGCGGGGGGGAAGAAGTACACCGGGGAGCTGTTTTTT. The full variable domain, completed using reference TRBV28 and TRBJ2-2, is DVKVTQSSRYLVKRTGEKVFLECVQDMDHENMFWYRQDPGLGLRLIYFSYDVKMKEKGDIPEGYSVSREKKERFSLILESASTNQTSMYLCASSFRAGGKKYTGELFFGEGSRLTVL.

J is TRBJ1-4 and V is TRBV6-5, with D unresolved. Germline V gene data show CDR1 as MNHEY and CDR2 as SVGAGI. The CDR3 length is 15 residues. V was clipped by 0 bases and J by 4 bases, with 9 bases between them. CDR3 bases: TGTGCCAGCAGTTACTCGAGGCGGATTAATGAAAAACTGTTTTTT. This encodes CASSYSRRINEKLFF.

V usage is TRBV29-1 and J usage is TRBJ2-7, with TRBD1 matching over 7 bases. Germline assignment: CDR1 SQVTM and CDR2 ANQGSEA. The CDR3 is made up of 12 amino acids. J lost 6 bases, V lost 7 bases, and 9 bases had no gene match. CDR3 loop: CSGGQVVAEQYF. CDR3 DNA: TGCAGCGGCGGACAGGTGGTGGCCGAGCAGTACTTC.

Comments on this clone: The DNA is left out, because the CDR3 cannot be placed on it with certainty; the CDR3 is given as TCRdb lists it. This chain uses TRBV29-1 with TRBJ1-2; the listed D gene, TRBD1, was not tested against the DNA. CDR1 SQVTM and CDR2 ANQGSEA come from the germline V gene. The CDR3 adds up to 13 amino acids, both ends counted. CDR3: CSVVSGQGAGYTF.

This clone was picked up one time. In DNA form, the CDR3 reads TGTGCCATTAAGCGGGGGGGGAACACAGATACGCAGTATTTT. Its translation is CAIKRGGNTDTQYF. The rearrangement links TRBV10-3 to TRBJ2-3, with 10 nucleotides matching TRBD2. J lost 2 bases, V lost 9 bases, and 5 bases had no gene match. Germline CDR1 reads ENHRY; CDR2 reads SYGVKD. The CDR3 runs to 14 residues.

This clone was detected once. The chain joins TRBV18 to TRBJ2-6; the D gene is possibly TRBD1 (6 bases). V lost 6 bases to trimming and J lost 2 bases, with 32 bases between them. Per germline, CDR1 KGHSH and CDR2 LQKENI. There are 22 residues in the CDR3. This CDR3 is CASSPGLAKQTGPITGANVLTF. CDR3 DNA sequence: TGTGCCAGCTCGCCGGGGCTAGCAAAGCAGACAGGACCTATTACTGGGGCCAACGTCCTGACTTTC. Variable domain in full (rest from reference TRBV18 and TRBJ2-6): NAGVMQNPRHLVRRRGQEARLRCSPMKGHSHVYWYRQLPEEGLKFMVYLQKENIIDESGMPKERFSAEFPKEGPSILRIQQVVRGDSAAYFCASSPGLAKQTGPITGANVLTFGAGSRLTVL.

V usage is TRBV4-1 and J usage is TRBJ2-3; 9 bases line up with TRBD2. The CDR3 has 16 amino acids. The V and J ends lost 0 bases and 4 bases, in that order; junction bases with no gene match: 5. The germline gives CDR1 MGHRA, CDR2 YSYEKL. As DNA, the CDR3 is TGCGCCAGCAGCCAAGATGGGCGGGGGGGCTCAGATACGCAGTATTTT. As protein: CASSQDGRGGSDTQYF.

The count of this clone is one. The gene calls are TRBV24-1 and TRBJ2-1; D call uncertain. In germline, CDR1 is KGHDR, CDR2 SFDVKD. This CDR3 comprises 16 residues. Trimming removed 2 bases at V and 2 bases at J, with 12 bases between. This chain's CDR3 is CATSDSSPRAYNEQFF. DNA for the CDR3: TGTGCCACCAGTGATTCCAGCCCCCGGGCCTACAATGAGCAGTTCTTC.

The genes are TRBV28 and TRBJ2-5, with D possibly being TRBD1 (6 bases). The CDR3 contains 11 residues. V lost 5 bases to trimming and J lost 7 bases, with 8 bases between them. Looked up from germline, CDR1 is MDHEN and CDR2 is SYDVKM. The CDR3 region has the DNA TGTGCCAGCAGTCCCAGGGGGACCCAGTACTTC. Translating gives CASSPRGTQYF.

The chain is built from TRBV18 and TRBJ1-1, with 8 positions matching TRBD1. The CDR3 has 15 residues. J was trimmed by 2 bases and V by 5 bases; bases with no gene match: 7. The germline V gene encodes CDR1 KGHSH and CDR2 LQKENI. CDR3 DNA sequence: TGTGCCAGCTCATTACGACAGGGGAGAAACACTGAAGCTTTCTTT. Encoded protein: CASSLRQGRNTEAFF.

CDR3 in amino acids: CASSPGTVNSPLHF. The CDR3 DNA is TGTGCCAGCAGTCCCGGGACAGTAAATTCACCCCTCCACTTT. The rearrangement uses TRBV6-2 or TRBV6-3 and TRBJ1-6; 7 positions match TRBD1. This CDR3 is built from 14 residues. CDR1 is MNHEY, CDR2 SVGEGT, per germline. V lost 5 bases, J lost 7 bases, and 5 bases stayed unmatched.